The rows below give T cell receptor beta chains drawn from one sample of a study of cytomegalovirus exposure and HLA in healthy donors. Sequencing used immunoSEQ multiplex PCR; TCRdb keeps in-frame clones, though not all of them. This sample's clone table lists some 130,000 clones. Sequenced material: PBMCs. These receptors originate from a man younger than 30 in good health and CMV-seronegative. Both conserved end residues are part of each CDR3. The order of the fields is J gene, D gene, V gene, CDR3 DNA, CDR3 protein. D genes are given only for firm matches.

j_call: TRBJ1-5
d_call: -
v_call: TRBV19
cdr3_nt: TGTGCCAGTAGCGGGGATCAGCCCCAGCATTTT
cdr3_aa: CASSGDQPQHF

j_call: TRBJ2-7
d_call: -
v_call: TRBV27
cdr3_nt: TGTGCCAGCAGTTACTCCGGGACTTCCTACGAGCAGTACTTC
cdr3_aa: CASSYSGTSYEQYF

j_call: TRBJ2-2
d_call: TRBD1
v_call: TRBV7-3
cdr3_nt: TGTGCCAGCAGCCGTCGAACGGGACAGGGGTTTGGCGGGGAGCTGTTTTTT
cdr3_aa: CASSRRTGQGFGGELFF

j_call: TRBJ1-1
d_call: TRBD1
v_call: TRBV9
cdr3_nt: TGTGCCAGCAGCGTAGGGACAGGGGCCTTCCAACCTGGGGAAGCTTTCTTT
cdr3_aa: CASSVGTGAFQPGEAFF

j_call: TRBJ2-5
d_call: TRBD2
v_call: TRBV5-4
cdr3_nt: TGTGCCAGCAGCTCACGGACTAGCGGACTACGGGAGCAGTACTTC
cdr3_aa: CASSSRTSGLREQYF

j_call: TRBJ1-5
d_call: -
v_call: TRBV28
cdr3_nt: TGTGCCAGCAGTTTAACAGCCGGGATGAAGCCCCAGCATTTT
cdr3_aa: CASSLTAGMKPQHF

j_call: TRBJ1-3
d_call: -
v_call: TRBV28
cdr3_nt: TGTGCCAGCAACGCCAGGGGCTCTTATTCAAACACCATATATTTT
cdr3_aa: CASNARGSYSNTIYF

j_call: TRBJ2-3
d_call: TRBD2
v_call: TRBV6-5
cdr3_nt: TGTGCCAGCAGTTACTCGGGGACTAGCACAGGTACGCAGTATTTT
cdr3_aa: CASSYSGTSTGTQYF

j_call: TRBJ2-2
d_call: TRBD2
v_call: TRBV5-1
cdr3_nt: TGCGCCAGCAGCCCGATACTAGCGGGAAACGGGGAGCTGTTTTTT
cdr3_aa: CASSPILAGNGELFF

j_call: TRBJ2-7
d_call: TRBD2
v_call: TRBV19
cdr3_nt: TGTGCCAGTAGTATGAAATTAGCGGGAGGGCCCTACGAGCAGTACTTC
cdr3_aa: CASSMKLAGGPYEQYF

j_call: TRBJ2-2
d_call: -
v_call: TRBV19
cdr3_nt: TGTGCCAGTAGCTATGGGCGAGACGCCACCGGGGAGCTGTTTTTT
cdr3_aa: CASSYGRDATGELFF

j_call: TRBJ2-7
d_call: -
v_call: TRBV7-9
cdr3_nt: TGTGCCAGCAGCCCGGACAGATACGAGCAGTACTTC
cdr3_aa: CASSPDRYEQYF

j_call: TRBJ2-5
d_call: TRBD1
v_call: TRBV19
cdr3_nt: TGTGCCAGTAGTATGGGCAGGGGGCCTGGAGAGACCCAGTACTTC
cdr3_aa: CASSMGRGPGETQYF

j_call: TRBJ1-1
d_call: -
v_call: TRBV5-4
cdr3_nt: TGTGCCAGCAGCTTGGGCGGCATGAACACTGAAGCTTTCTTT
cdr3_aa: CASSLGGMNTEAFF

j_call: TRBJ2-7
d_call: TRBD1
v_call: TRBV28
cdr3_nt: TGTGCCAGCAGACCTCTGAGACAGGGACCCCTCTACGAGCAGTACTTC
cdr3_aa: CASRPLRQGPLYEQYF

j_call: TRBJ1-1
d_call: -
v_call: TRBV6-6
cdr3_nt: TGTGCCAGCAGTTACTCGAGGGATGCTGAAGCTTTCTTT
cdr3_aa: CASSYSRDAEAFF

j_call: TRBJ1-1
d_call: TRBD1
v_call: TRBV5-1
cdr3_nt: TGCGCCAGCAGCTTCCTTAATCGGGACAGGGAGGCGAACACTGAAGCTTTCTTT
cdr3_aa: CASSFLNRDREANTEAFF

j_call: TRBJ2-5
d_call: -
v_call: TRBV7-9
cdr3_nt: TGTGCCAGCAGCTTACCGGAGACCCAGTACTTC
cdr3_aa: CASSLPETQYF

j_call: TRBJ2-1
d_call: -
v_call: TRBV6-6
cdr3_nt: TGTGCCAGCAGTTACGCGTCCTACAATGAGCAGTTCTTC
cdr3_aa: CASSYASYNEQFF

j_call: TRBJ2-6
d_call: TRBD1
v_call: TRBV5-4
cdr3_nt: TGTGCCAGCAGCTTGGCCGGGCGGGGACAGGGCTCTGGGGCCAACGTCCTGACTTTC
cdr3_aa: CASSLAGRGQGSGANVLTF

j_call: TRBJ2-1
d_call: TRBD2
v_call: TRBV7-9
cdr3_nt: TGTGCCAGCAGCTTAAGACTAGCGGGGGGGGTCGGTGAGCAGTTCTTC
cdr3_aa: CASSLRLAGGVGEQFF

j_call: TRBJ2-7
d_call: -
v_call: TRBV29-1
cdr3_nt: TGCAGCGTCCTGGACAGCTACGAGCAGTACTTC
cdr3_aa: CSVLDSYEQYF

j_call: TRBJ1-1
d_call: -
v_call: TRBV10-3
cdr3_nt: TGTGCCATCAGTGAGTCCCAGGAGGGAGGGACTGAAGCTTTCTTT
cdr3_aa: CAISESQEGGTEAFF

j_call: TRBJ1-4
d_call: -
v_call: TRBV5-1
cdr3_nt: TGCGCCAGCAGTCTGGTAGGGGCTAATGAAAAACTGTTTTTT
cdr3_aa: CASSLVGANEKLFF

j_call: TRBJ2-3
d_call: TRBD2
v_call: TRBV7-3
cdr3_nt: TGTGCCAGCAGCCCGGGGGGGCGAGATACGCAGTATTTT
cdr3_aa: CASSPGGRDTQYF

j_call: TRBJ2-1
d_call: TRBD2
v_call: TRBV5-1
cdr3_nt: TGCGCCAGCAGCGTTACTAGCGGGAGTTTAAGCAATGAGCAGTTCTTC
cdr3_aa: CASSVTSGSLSNEQFF

j_call: TRBJ1-5
d_call: -
v_call: TRBV7-9
cdr3_nt: TGTGCCAGCAGCTTATCCCAGGGAGGTAGTGGCAATCAGCCCCAGCATTTT
cdr3_aa: CASSLSQGGSGNQPQHF

j_call: TRBJ2-7
d_call: TRBD2
v_call: TRBV29-1
cdr3_nt: TGCAGCGTTAGGACTAGCGCCTTCTACGAGCAGTACTTC
cdr3_aa: CSVRTSAFYEQYF

j_call: TRBJ1-1
d_call: -
v_call: TRBV5-1
cdr3_nt: TGCGCCAGCAGCTTGGACAGGAGTCTGAACACTGAAGCTTTCTTT
cdr3_aa: CASSLDRSLNTEAFF

j_call: TRBJ1-5
d_call: -
v_call: TRBV6-5
cdr3_nt: TGTGCCAGCAGTTACACGGGGTTGGGTCAGCCCCAGCATTTT
cdr3_aa: CASSYTGLGQPQHF

j_call: TRBJ1-2
d_call: -
v_call: TRBV9
cdr3_nt: TGTGCCAGCAGCCGCGAAAGGGGATGGGATGGCTACACCTTC
cdr3_aa: CASSRERGWDGYTF

j_call: TRBJ1-2
d_call: -
v_call: TRBV5-1
cdr3_nt: TGCGCCAGCAGCTCCGATTCAGGGGCCCCAGCTAACTATGGCTACACCTTC
cdr3_aa: CASSSDSGAPANYGYTF

j_call: TRBJ2-2
d_call: -
v_call: TRBV5-1
cdr3_nt: TGCGCCAGCAGCTTCTTGAACACCGGGGAGCTGTTTTTT
cdr3_aa: CASSFLNTGELFF

j_call: TRBJ2-7
d_call: TRBD2
v_call: TRBV28
cdr3_nt: TGTGCCAGCAGGTCGACTAGCGGGGGTTCCGAGCAGTACTTC
cdr3_aa: CASRSTSGGSEQYF

j_call: TRBJ2-7
d_call: -
v_call: TRBV6-5
cdr3_nt: TGTGCCAGCAGTAGAACAGCTACCTACGAGCAGTACTTC
cdr3_aa: CASSRTATYEQYF